This TCR beta chain was profiled in a study of control samples from healthy donors and cancer patients. The repertoire was sequenced with immunoSEQ multiplex PCR; TCRdb's copy has only in-frame clones and lacks some. The sample shows about 69,000 clones, approximately 88% of them seen only once. The CDR3 runs 15 residues. From germline, CDR1 is SEHNR and CDR2 FQNEAQ (reference sequence). V lost 5 bases, J lost 7 bases, and 13 bases stayed unmatched. The sample consisted of PBMCs. The V and J genes are TRBV7-9 and TRBJ1-1, with TRBD1 identical over 7 bases. The sequence was obtained from a woman in her forties or fifties with lung cancer. DNA for the CDR3: TGTGCCAGCAGCCCCCTCAGGACCAGGGGGTTTGAAGCTTTCTTT. Amino acid sequence: CASSPLRTRGFEAFF.